The T cell receptor beta chain described here comes from a study of regulatory T cells in long-lasting Graves disease. CDR3-region Arm-PCR and iRepertoire HTBI primers produced the TCR beta libraries. Each CDR3 protein gets one entry after TCRdb re-called the multiplex PCR reads with MiXCR. This sample carries 550,000 to 700,000 distinct CDR3 sequences, 15% to 20% of them seen once, and the ten largest clones take approximately 12%. The CDR3 consists of 13 residues. V was clipped by 0 bases and J by 3 bases, with 7 bases between them. In germline, CDR1 is SGDLS, CDR2 YYNGEE. Time point noted: newly diagnosed GD, antithyroid drugs for less than 3 months. RNA isolated from PBMCs was used to make the TCR library. These same records also appear under a second study, on T cells in Graves' hyperthyroidism and ophthalmopathy.

The sequences come from peripheral blood mononuclear cells (PBMCs), collected at new diagnosis, from a patient treated with antithyroid drugs. This clonotype originated in a man younger than 35 with Graves disease. The chain combines TRBV9 with TRBJ2-7; D gene uncertain. CDR3 in DNA: TGTGCCAGCAGCGTAGTACCAAGCTACGAGCAGTACTTC. Protein product: CASSVVPSYEQYF.